This entry concerns a single TCR beta chain. Its specificity is not known. Healthy Caucasian individuals from Russia aged 6 to 90 were enrolled as donors. Each of the donors had roughly 9.7 milliliters of peripheral blood drawn into EDTA-treated Vacutainer tubes. The CDR3 runs 15 residues. Germline lookup yields CDR1 SGHRS and CDR2 YFSETQ. V was shortened by 4 bases and J by 0 bases, with 14 bases between the two germline ends. The use of a sample-barcoded 5' primer and a J-beta primer mix characterized a second PCR of roughly 6 to 12 cycles. TCRdb re-derived calls from the 5' RACE reads in MiXCR, one entry per CDR3 protein. Of around 1,500,000 distinct CDR3 sequences in the sample, 28% were seen once. This record belongs to a study of blood T cells in healthy people across ages. Findings of the study overall: The study found TCR beta diversity correlated strongly with naive T cell percentage.

J is TRBJ2-7 and V is TRBV5-1, with a tentative D call TRBD2 (5 bases). The sequencing input was blood. This sequence originates from a woman aged 25 to 39 in good health. CDR3: CASSPGGSLSYEQYF. The DNA of the CDR3 is TGCGCCAGCAGCCCCGGAGGTAGCCTCTCCTACGAGCAGTACTTC.